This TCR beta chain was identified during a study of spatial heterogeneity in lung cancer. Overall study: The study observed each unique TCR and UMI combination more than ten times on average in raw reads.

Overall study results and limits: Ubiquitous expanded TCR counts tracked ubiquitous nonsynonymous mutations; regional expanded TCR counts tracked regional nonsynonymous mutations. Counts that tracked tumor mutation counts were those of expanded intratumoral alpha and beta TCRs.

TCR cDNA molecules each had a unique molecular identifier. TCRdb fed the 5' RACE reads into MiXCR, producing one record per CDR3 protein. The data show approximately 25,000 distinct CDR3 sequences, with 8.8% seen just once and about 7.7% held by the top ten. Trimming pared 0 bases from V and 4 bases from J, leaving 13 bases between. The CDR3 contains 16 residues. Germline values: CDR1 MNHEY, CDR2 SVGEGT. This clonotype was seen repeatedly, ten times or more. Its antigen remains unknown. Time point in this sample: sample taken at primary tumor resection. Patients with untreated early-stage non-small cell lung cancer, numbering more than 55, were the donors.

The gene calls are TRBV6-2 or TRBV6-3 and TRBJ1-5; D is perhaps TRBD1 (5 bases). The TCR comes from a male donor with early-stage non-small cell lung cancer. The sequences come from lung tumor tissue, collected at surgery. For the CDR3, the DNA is TGTGCCAGCAGTTACTCTGGGACGGTGGTTAATCAGCCCCAGCATTTT. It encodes CASSYSGTVVNQPQHF.